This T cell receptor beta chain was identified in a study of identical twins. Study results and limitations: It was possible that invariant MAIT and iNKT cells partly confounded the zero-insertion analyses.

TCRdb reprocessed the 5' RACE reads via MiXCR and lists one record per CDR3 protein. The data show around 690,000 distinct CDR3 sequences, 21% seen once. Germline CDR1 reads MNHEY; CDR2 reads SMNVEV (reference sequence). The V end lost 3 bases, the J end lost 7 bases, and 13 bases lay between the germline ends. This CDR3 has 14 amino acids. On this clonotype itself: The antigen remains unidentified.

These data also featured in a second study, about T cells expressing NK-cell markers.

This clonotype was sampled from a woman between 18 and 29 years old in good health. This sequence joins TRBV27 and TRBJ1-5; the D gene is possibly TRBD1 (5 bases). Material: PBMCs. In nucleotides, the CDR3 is TGTGCCAGCAGTTTCATCGCCGGGGACCAGCCCCAGCATTTT. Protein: CASSFIAGDQPQHF.